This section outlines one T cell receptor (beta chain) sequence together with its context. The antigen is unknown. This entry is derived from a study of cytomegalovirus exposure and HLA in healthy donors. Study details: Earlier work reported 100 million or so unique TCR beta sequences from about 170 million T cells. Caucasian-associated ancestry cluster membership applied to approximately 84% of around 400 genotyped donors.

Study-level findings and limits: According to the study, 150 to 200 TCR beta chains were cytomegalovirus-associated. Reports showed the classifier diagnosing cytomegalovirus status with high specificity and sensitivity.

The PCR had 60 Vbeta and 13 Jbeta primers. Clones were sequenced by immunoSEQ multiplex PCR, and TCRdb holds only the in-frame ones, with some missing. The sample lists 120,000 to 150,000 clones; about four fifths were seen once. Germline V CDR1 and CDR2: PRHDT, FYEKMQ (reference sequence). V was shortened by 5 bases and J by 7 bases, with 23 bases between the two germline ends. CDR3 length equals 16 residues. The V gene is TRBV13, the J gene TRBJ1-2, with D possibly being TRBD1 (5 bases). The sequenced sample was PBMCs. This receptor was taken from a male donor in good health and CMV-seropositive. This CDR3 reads CASSESPTAPRSGYTF. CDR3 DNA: TGTGCCAGCAGCGAATCTCCGACAGCCCCGCGGAGTGGCTACACCTTC.